The clone carrying this TCR beta chain was seen many times. What it binds is unknown. TCRdb ran MiXCR on the reads and lists one entry per CDR3 protein. This table has roughly 160,000 distinct CDR3 sequences, about 20% appearing once. Per the germline V gene, CDR1 is MNHEY and CDR2 is SMNVEV (reference sequence). The CDR3 loop spans 15 amino acids. V lost 3 bases to trimming and J lost 7 bases; unmatched junction nucleotides: 8. The data originate from a study of T cell repertoires in cytomegalovirus infection. Study-level background: An indication of both CMV infection and matching HLA type came from public TCR beta signatures.

Study-level results: Dominating the ex vivo response were TCR beta clonotypes that were CMV-specific and HLA-C-restricted. Using cumulative public TCR beta family frequency, the authors identified those who carried CMV together with the relevant HLA.

Here the sequenced sample was CD8+ T cells from cultured PBMCs, taken from culture after CMV antigen stimulation. The J gene is TRBJ2-2, the V gene TRBV27; 7 bases fit TRBD1. This receptor was obtained from a human donor in good health (CMV status not recorded). Some clones in this sample may be carry-over from other donors' samples. The CDR3 sequence is CASSFEGAKFGELFF. The DNA for the CDR3 is TGTGCCAGCAGTTTCGAGGGGGCGAAATTCGGGGAGCTGTTTTTT.